The 15 T cell receptor beta chains presented below share a single source sample, sequenced in a study of blood T cell repertoires in COVID-19. Clones were read by immunoSEQ multiplex PCR, and TCRdb kept only the in-frame ones, dropping some. The table shows roughly 62,000 clones, with just under 95% occurring only once. Sequenced material: peripheral blood. The receptors stem from a human donor in a cohort sampled during active COVID-19.

The chain combines TRBV7-3 with TRBJ2-3, with a weak D call TRBD2 (5 bases). This CDR3 spans 13 amino acids. Germline V gene lookup returns CDR1 SGHTA and CDR2 FQGTGA. V was shortened by 4 bases and J by 3 bases, with 8 bases between the two germline ends. DNA of the CDR3: TGTGCCAGCAGCTCACTAGGAACAGATACGCAGTATTTT. Translation: CASSSLGTDTQYF.

The chain recombines TRBV7-8 with TRBJ2-3, with TRBD2 matching over 8 bases. This CDR3 comprises 15 residues. Germline loops: CDR1 SGHVS, CDR2 FQNEAQ. J gave up 3 bases and V 3 bases, and 5 bases lay outside the gene matches. CDR3 DNA sequence: TGTGCCAGCAGCTTCTCGGGGGGGCCTACAGATACGCAGTATTTT. Protein sequence: CASSFSGGPTDTQYF.

The chain employs TRBV27 and TRBJ2-3; 15 bases align to TRBD2. The CDR3 contains 17 residues. The germline CDR1 and CDR2 sequences are MNHEY and SMNVEV (reference sequence). After removal of 4 bases from V and 1 base from J, the junction contained 3 bases not matched to a gene. The CDR3 reads CASSSGTSGGRTDTQYF. The CDR3, as DNA: TGTGCCAGCAGTTCCGGGACTAGCGGGGGGCGCACAGATACGCAGTATTTT.

This clone was observed once. The V call is TRBV4-3, the J call TRBJ2-7, with 10 bases identical to TRBD2. The CDR3 consists of 16 residues. The germline V gene has CDR1 LGHNA and CDR2 YSLEER. J was trimmed by 4 bases and V by 0 bases; bases with no gene match: 6. CDR3 residues: CASSQDLSSGGYEQYF. The CDR3 DNA reads TGCGCCAGCAGCCAAGATTTATCTAGCGGGGGATACGAGCAGTACTTC.

The chain is built from TRBV15 and TRBJ1-1; D ambiguous. With 5 bases removed from V and 1 base from J, the gap between germline ends came to 14 bases. Per the germline V gene, CDR1 is LNHNV and CDR2 is YYDKDF (reference sequence). The length of the CDR3 is 15 residues. The DNA for the CDR3 is TGTGCCACCAGCGCCCGCCGCGGTAAGAACACTGAAGCTTTCTTT. Translated, it gives CATSARRGKNTEAFF.

V gene TRBV19 combines with J gene TRBJ1-5; 7 nucleotides match TRBD1. The trim removed 9 bases at V and 1 base at J, leaving 9 bases unmatched. CDR3 length: 15 residues. Germline V gene lookup returns CDR1 LNHDA and CDR2 SQIVND (reference sequence). CDR3 region: CASIKTGRSNQPQHF. CDR3 DNA sequence: TGTGCCAGCATTAAGACAGGGAGAAGCAATCAGCCCCAGCATTTT.

This sequence joins TRBV7-2 and TRBJ2-5; D might be TRBD2 (6 bases). The germline V gene encodes CDR1 SGHTA and CDR2 FQGNSA. The CDR3 consists of 17 residues. With 8 bases removed from V and 1 base from J, the gap between germline ends came to 23 bases. The CDR3 DNA is TGTGCCAGCTCACTCAGAGGAGGGCAGGTGATCCAAGAGACCCAGTACTTC. Translating gives CASSLRGGQVIQETQYF.

This sequence joins TRBV9 and TRBJ2-7; 7 bases match TRBD2. The CDR3 spans 12 residues. V was pared by 5 bases and J by 4 bases, with 3 bases of the junction left unmatched. Germline V gene data show CDR1 as SGDLS and CDR2 as YYNGEE. The CDR3 region is CASSSSGYEQYF. CDR3 bases: TGTGCCAGCAGTTCTAGCGGATACGAGCAGTACTTC.

This chain links TRBV7-9 with TRBJ2-4; perhaps TRBD1 as D (5 bases). CDR3 length: 13 residues. The germline CDR1 and CDR2 sequences are SEHNR and FQNEAQ (reference sequence). Trimming took off 5 bases at V and 6 bases at J, with 11 bases between the two ends. The CDR3 DNA reads TGTGCCAGCAGCCAGGGTCCGGGAAACATTCAGTACTTC. As protein: CASSQGPGNIQYF.

The genes are TRBV5-1 and TRBJ2-5, with 8 bases fitting TRBD1. CDR1 and CDR2 from the germline V gene are SGHRS and YFSETQ. This CDR3 comprises 15 residues. V gave up 0 bases and J gave up 2 bases; unmatched junction bases: 3. CDR3 nucleotides: TGCGCCAGCAGCTTGGCGGACAGGGATCAAGAGACCCAGTACTTC. This codes for CASSLADRDQETQYF.

This chain joins TRBV21-1 and TRBJ1-5; no check of the table's D call, TRBD1, against the DNA was made. TRBV21-1 is reported as a pseudogene. CDR3 length equals 12 residues. The CDR3 DNA follows: TGTGCCAGCACCCCGACAGAGCAGCCCCAGCATTTT. Residues: CASTPTEQPQHF.

This chain links TRBV13 with TRBJ2-1, with 7 bases fitting TRBD1. Germline V lookup: CDR1 PRHDT, CDR2 FYEKMQ (reference sequence). The CDR3 is 12 residues long. Trimming cost V 10 bases and J 10 bases; bases outside gene matches: 10. CDR3: CATSTGIGEQFF. The CDR3 DNA sequence: TGTGCCACCTCGACAGGGATTGGGGAGCAGTTCTTC.

Points on this clone: The junction differs from germline at one of its ends, possibly a read error. The chain couples TRBV15 to TRBJ1-2, with TRBD1 as a possible D gene (5 bases). CDR1 is LNHNV, CDR2 YYDKDF, per germline (reference sequence). This CDR3 is built from 15 residues. This CDR3 reads CATRRGGTRGYGYTF. Written as DNA, the CDR3 is TGTGCCACCAGAAGAGGAGGGACTAGGGGCTATGGCTACACCTTC.

The chain carries TRBV7-3 and TRBJ2-7, with D perhaps TRBD1 (6 bases). This CDR3 has 17 residues. Trimming cost V 2 bases and J 3 bases, with 20 bases left between them. Germline V lookup: CDR1 SGHTA, CDR2 FQGTGA. The CDR3 DNA follows: TGTGCCAGCAGCTTACAACCACCCCCCCAGGGGCTCTACGAGCAGTACTTC. It encodes CASSLQPPPQGLYEQYF. Full variable domain (rest looked up from reference TRBV7-3 and TRBJ2-7): GAGVSQTPSNKVTEKGKYVELRCDPISGHTALYWYRQSLGQGPEFLIYFQGTGAADDSGLPNDRFFAVRPEGSVSTLKIQRTERGDSAVYLCASSLQPPPQGLYEQYFGPGTRLTVT.

The chain couples TRBV6-2 or TRBV6-3 to TRBJ2-1; D remains ambiguous. V was pared by 4 bases and J by 6 bases, with 19 bases between. The CDR3 consists of 16 residues. Per the germline V gene, CDR1 is MNHEY and CDR2 is SVGEGT. Here the CDR3 reads CASSFRSVTRGNEQFF. Written as DNA, the CDR3 is TGTGCCAGCAGTTTTCGATCGGTAACTCGAGGCAATGAGCAGTTCTTC.